The rows below give T cell receptor beta chains drawn from one sample of a study of OX40 agonist ivuxolimab in advanced cancers. The repertoire was sequenced with immunoSEQ multiplex PCR; TCRdb's copy has only in-frame clones and lacks some. The table lists 40,000 to 55,000 clones, 85% to 95% of them singletons. The sample here was CD4+ or CD8+ T cells sorted from blood, taken in a trial of the OX40 agonist ivuxolimab. Receptor source: an adult with an advanced solid tumor such as melanoma, head and neck, liver or kidney cancer. CDR3s include the opening cysteine and the closing phenylalanine or tryptophan. The D gene is left open where the match is weak.

TRBJ1-1 | TRBV11-1 | - | CASSLEVWNTEAFF
TRBJ2-2 | TRBV5-3 | - | CARSLAPNTGELFF
TRBJ2-7 | TRBV29-1 | TRBD2 | CSVEGVGGSYEQYF
TRBJ2-3 | TRBV27 | TRBD1 | CASSGTASTDTQYF
TRBJ2-3 | TRBV28 | TRBD2 | CASSTQRELSTDTQYF
TRBJ2-2 | TRBV7-6 | TRBD2 | CASSRNLAVLGDTGELFF
TRBJ1-5 | TRBV19 | - | CASTPIPGPNQPQHF
TRBJ1-1 | TRBV7-9 | TRBD1 | CASSLRQGLDTEAFF
TRBJ2-1 | TRBV7-9 | - | CASSLSYNEQFF
TRBJ1-6 | TRBV4-2 | TRBD1 | CASSQAVGQGGGSPLHF
TRBJ2-5 | TRBV7-9 | - | CASSLEGQRETQYF
TRBJ1-4 | TRBV13 | TRBD1 | CASSFGTGNEKLFF
TRBJ2-1 | TRBV11-2 | TRBD2 | CASSLPGLAVEQFF
TRBJ1-4 | TRBV9 | - | CASSPEANEKLFF
TRBJ1-1 | TRBV20-1 | - | CSARLEAEAFF
TRBJ2-7 | TRBV4-1 | - | CASSQERGVGYEQYF
TRBJ1-5 | TRBV7-3 | TRBD1 | CASSQTDRGNQPQHF
TRBJ2-1 | TRBV5-4 | TRBD2 | CASSFAGTSGGEQFF
TRBJ1-2 | TRBV5-8 | - | CASSSSDVPYGYTF
TRBJ2-1 | TRBV5-6 | - | CASRILILGLGEQFF
TRBJ2-1 | TRBV6-6 | TRBD2 | CASSPGLAGHNEQFF
TRBJ1-5 | TRBV29-1 | - | CSVEDSFGQPQHF
TRBJ1-1 | TRBV21-1 | - | CASTTMGNTEAFF
TRBJ2-3 | TRBV28 | - | CASSTLGSTDTQYF
TRBJ2-2 | TRBV10-3 | - | CAIINANTGELFF
TRBJ2-7 | TRBV9 | TRBD2 | CASSASAGGWYEQYF
TRBJ2-1 | TRBV9 | - | CASSVGGTYNEQFF